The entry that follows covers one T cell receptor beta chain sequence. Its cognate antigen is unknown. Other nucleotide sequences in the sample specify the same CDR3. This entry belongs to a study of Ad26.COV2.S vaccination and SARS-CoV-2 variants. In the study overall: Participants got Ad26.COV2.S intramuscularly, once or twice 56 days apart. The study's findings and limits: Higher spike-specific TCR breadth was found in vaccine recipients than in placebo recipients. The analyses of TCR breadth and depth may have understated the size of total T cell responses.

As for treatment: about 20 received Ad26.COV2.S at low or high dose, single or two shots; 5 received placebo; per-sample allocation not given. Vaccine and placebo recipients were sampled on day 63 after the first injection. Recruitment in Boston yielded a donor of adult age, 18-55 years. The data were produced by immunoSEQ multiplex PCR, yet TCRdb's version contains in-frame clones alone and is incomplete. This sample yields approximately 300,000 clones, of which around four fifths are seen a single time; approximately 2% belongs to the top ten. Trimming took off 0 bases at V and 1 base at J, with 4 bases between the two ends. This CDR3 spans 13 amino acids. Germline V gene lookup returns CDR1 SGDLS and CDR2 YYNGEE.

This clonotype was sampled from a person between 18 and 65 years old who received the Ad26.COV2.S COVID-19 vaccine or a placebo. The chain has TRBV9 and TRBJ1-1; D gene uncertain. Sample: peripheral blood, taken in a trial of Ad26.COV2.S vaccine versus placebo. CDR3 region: CASSVARNTEAFF. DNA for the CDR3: TGTGCCAGCAGCGTAGCCAGGAACACTGAAGCTTTCTTT.